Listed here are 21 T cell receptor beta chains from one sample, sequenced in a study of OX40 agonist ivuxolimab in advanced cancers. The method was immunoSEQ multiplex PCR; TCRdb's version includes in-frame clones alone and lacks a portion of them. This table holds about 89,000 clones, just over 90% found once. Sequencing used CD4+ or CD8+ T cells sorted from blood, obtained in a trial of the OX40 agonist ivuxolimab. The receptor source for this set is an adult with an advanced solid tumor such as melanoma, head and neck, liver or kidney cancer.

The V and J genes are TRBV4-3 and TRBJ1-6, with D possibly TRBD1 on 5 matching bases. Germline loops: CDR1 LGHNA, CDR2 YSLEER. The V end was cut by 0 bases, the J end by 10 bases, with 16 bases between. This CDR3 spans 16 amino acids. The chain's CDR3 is CASSQERTRLYSPLHF. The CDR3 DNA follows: TGCGCCAGCAGCCAAGAGCGGACACGGCTGTACTCACCCCTCCACTTT.

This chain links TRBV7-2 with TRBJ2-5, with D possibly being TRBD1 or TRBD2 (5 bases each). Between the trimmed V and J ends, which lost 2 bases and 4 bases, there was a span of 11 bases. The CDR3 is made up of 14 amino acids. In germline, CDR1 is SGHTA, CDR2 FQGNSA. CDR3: CASSLIGGGETQYF. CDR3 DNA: TGTGCCAGCAGCTTAATAGGTGGGGGAGAGACCCAGTACTTC.

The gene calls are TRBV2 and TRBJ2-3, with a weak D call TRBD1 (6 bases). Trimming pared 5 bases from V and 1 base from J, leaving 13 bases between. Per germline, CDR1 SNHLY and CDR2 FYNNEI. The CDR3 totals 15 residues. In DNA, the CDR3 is TGTGCCAGCAGTCCGGATCACAGGGGCACAGATACGCAGTATTTT. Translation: CASSPDHRGTDTQYF.

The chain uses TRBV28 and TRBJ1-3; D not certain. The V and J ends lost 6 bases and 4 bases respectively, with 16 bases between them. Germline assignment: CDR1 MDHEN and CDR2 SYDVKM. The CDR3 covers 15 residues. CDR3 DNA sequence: TGTGCCAGCAGCCCTTACGAGTGGGTGGGAAACACCATATATTTT. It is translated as CASSPYEWVGNTIYF.

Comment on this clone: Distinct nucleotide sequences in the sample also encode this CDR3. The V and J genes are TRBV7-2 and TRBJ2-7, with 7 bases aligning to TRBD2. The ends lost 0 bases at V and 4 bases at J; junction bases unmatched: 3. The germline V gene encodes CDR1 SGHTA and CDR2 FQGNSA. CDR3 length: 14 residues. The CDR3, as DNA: TGTGCCAGCAGCTTAGCGGGAGGGCCTTACGAGCAGTACTTC. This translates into CASSLAGGPYEQYF.

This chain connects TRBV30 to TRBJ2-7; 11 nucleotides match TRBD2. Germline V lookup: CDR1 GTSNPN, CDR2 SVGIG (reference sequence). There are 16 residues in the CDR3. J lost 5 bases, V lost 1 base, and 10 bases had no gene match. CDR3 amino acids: CAWSDDSGRARDEQYF. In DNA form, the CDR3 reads TGTGCCTGGAGTGATGATAGCGGGAGGGCCAGGGACGAGCAGTACTTC.

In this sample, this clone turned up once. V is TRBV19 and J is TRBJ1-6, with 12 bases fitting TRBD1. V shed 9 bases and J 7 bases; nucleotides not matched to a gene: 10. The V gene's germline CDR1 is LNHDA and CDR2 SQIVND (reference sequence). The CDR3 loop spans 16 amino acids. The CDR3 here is CASNAGTGGQNSPLHF. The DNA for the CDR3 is TGTGCCAGCAACGCCGGGACAGGGGGCCAAAATTCACCCCTCCACTTT.

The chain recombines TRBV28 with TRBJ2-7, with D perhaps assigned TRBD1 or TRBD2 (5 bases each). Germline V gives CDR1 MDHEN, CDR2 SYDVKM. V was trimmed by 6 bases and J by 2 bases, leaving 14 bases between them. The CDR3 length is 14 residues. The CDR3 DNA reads TGTGCCAGCAGCAAAGGTGGGGGAACCTACGAGCAGTACTTC. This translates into CASSKGGGTYEQYF.

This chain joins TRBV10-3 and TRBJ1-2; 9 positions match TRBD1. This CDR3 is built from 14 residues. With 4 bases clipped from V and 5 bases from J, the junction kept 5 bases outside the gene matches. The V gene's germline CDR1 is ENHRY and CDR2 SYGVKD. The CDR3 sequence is CAISGGTGPYGYTF. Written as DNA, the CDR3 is TGTGCCATCAGTGGAGGGACAGGGCCGTATGGCTACACCTTC.

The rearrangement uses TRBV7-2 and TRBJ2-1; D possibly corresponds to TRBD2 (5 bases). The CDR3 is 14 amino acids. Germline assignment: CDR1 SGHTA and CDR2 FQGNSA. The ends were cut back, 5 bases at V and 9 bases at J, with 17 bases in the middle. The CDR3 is CASSPEGWAIEQFF. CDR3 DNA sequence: TGTGCCAGCAGCCCTGAGGGTTGGGCCATTGAGCAGTTCTTC.

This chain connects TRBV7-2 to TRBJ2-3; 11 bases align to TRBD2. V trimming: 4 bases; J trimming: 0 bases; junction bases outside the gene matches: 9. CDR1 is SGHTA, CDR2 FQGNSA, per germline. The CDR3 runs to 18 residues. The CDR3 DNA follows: TGTGCCAGCAGCTCGATCAGCCTAGCGGGGGGTAGCACAGATACGCAGTATTTT. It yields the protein CASSSISLAGGSTDTQYF.

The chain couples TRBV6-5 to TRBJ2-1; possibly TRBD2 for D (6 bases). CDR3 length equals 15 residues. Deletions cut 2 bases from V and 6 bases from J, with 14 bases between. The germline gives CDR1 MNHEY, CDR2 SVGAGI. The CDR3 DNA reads TGTGCCAGCAGTTACCAGGGAGGAATAGGCAATGAGCAGTTCTTC. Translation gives CASSYQGGIGNEQFF.

DNA of the CDR3: TGTGCCAGCAGGGAGGTAGATACGCAGTATTTT. This translates into CASREVDTQYF. The chain recombines TRBV6-6 with TRBJ2-3; possibly TRBD2 for D (5 bases). CDR3 size: 11 residues. Germline V gene lookup returns CDR1 MNHNY and CDR2 SVGAGI (reference sequence). With 6 bases removed from V and 5 bases from J, the gap between germline ends came to 6 bases.

The CDR3 protein is CASSPGGSSGTSTDTQYF. The CDR3 DNA sequence: TGCGCCAGCAGCCCAGGCGGTTCGAGCGGGACTAGCACAGATACGCAGTATTTT. The V and J genes are TRBV5-1 and TRBJ2-3; TRBD2 agrees at 7 bases. Germline CDR1 is SGHRS and CDR2 is YFSETQ. This CDR3 comprises 18 residues. Trimming cost V 4 bases and J 0 bases; bases outside gene matches: 14.

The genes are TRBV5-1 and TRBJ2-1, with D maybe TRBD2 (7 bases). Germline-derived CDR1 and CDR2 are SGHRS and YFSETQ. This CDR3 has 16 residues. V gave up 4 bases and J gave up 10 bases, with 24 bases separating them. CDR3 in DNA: TGCGCCAGCAGCCGGGGGGCCGAATTCAGCGCTATAGAGCAGTTCTTC. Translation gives CASSRGAEFSAIEQFF.

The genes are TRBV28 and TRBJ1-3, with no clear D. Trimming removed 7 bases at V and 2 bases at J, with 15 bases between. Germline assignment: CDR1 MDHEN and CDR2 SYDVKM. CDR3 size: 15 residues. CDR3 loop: CASTQDGGAGNTIYF. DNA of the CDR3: TGTGCCAGCACCCAGGACGGTGGGGCTGGAAACACCATATATTTT.

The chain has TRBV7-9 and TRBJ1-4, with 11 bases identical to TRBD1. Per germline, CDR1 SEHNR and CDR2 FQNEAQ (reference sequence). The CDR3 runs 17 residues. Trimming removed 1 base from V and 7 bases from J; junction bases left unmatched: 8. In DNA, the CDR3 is TGTGCCAGCAGCTTAGACAGGACAGGGGGCGGCGGTGAAAAACTGTTTTTT. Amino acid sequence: CASSLDRTGGGGEKLFF.

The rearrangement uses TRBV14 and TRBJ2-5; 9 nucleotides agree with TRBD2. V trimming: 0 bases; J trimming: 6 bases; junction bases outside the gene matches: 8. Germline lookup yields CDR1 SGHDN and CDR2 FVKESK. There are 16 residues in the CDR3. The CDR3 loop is CASSQDLERGVKTQYF. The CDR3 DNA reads TGTGCCAGCAGCCAAGATCTCGAGCGGGGGGTAAAGACCCAGTACTTC.

CDR3 loop: CASSTAQGGYGYTF. The CDR3 DNA follows: TGTGCCAGCAGTACCGCACAGGGAGGCTATGGCTACACCTTC. The V call is TRBV27, the J call TRBJ1-2; perhaps TRBD1 as D (6 bases). The CDR3 length is 14 residues. V lost 5 bases and J lost 4, with 14 bases in between. From germline, CDR1 is MNHEY and CDR2 SMNVEV (reference sequence).

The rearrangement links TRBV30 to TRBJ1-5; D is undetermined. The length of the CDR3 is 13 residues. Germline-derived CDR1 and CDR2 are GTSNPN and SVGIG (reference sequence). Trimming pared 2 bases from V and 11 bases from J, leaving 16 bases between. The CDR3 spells CAWSLKGLGAQHF. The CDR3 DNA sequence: TGTGCCTGGAGTTTGAAGGGCCTTGGGGCCCAGCATTTT. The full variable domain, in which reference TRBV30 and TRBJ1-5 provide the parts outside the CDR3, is SQTIHQWPATLVQPVGSPLSLECTVEGTSNPNLYWYRQAAGRGLQLLFYSVGIGQISSEVPQNLSASRPQDRQFILSSKKLLLSDSGFYLCAWSLKGLGAQHFGDGTRLSIL.

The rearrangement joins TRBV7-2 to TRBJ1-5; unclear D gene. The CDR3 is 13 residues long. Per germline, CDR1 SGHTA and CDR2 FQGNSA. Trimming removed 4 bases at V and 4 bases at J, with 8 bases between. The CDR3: CASSSLNNQPQHF. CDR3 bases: TGTGCCAGCAGCTCTCTCAATAATCAGCCCCAGCATTTT.